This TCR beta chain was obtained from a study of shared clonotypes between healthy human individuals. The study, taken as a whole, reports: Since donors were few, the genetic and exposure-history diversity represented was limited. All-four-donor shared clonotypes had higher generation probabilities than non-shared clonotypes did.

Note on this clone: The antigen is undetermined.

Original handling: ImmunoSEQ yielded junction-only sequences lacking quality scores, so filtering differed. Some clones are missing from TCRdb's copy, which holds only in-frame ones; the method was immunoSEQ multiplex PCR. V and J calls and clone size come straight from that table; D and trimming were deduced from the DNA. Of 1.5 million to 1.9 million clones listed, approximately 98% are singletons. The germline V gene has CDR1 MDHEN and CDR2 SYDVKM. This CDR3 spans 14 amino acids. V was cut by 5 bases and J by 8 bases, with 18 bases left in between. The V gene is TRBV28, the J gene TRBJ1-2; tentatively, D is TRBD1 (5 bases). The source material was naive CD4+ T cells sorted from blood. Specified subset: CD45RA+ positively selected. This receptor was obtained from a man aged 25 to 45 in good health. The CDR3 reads CASSPMRDSPGYTF. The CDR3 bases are TGTGCCAGCAGTCCCATGAGGGACTCCCCGGGCTACACCTTC.